One and the same sample provided the 13 T cell receptor beta chains below, sequenced in a study of blood T cell repertoires in COVID-19. Measured with immunoSEQ multiplex PCR; TCRdb has only the in-frame clones, and not every one. Here the sample spans roughly 310,000 clones, around 91% being singletons. Sequenced material: PBMCs or T cells enriched from blood (not recorded which). The source of these receptors is a woman between 40 and 55 years old who had recovered from COVID-19.

This chain joins TRBV24-1 and TRBJ2-3, with 10 bases aligning to TRBD1. In germline, CDR1 is KGHDR, CDR2 SFDVKD. The CDR3 is made up of 15 amino acids. V dropped 6 bases and J dropped 5; count of bases not matched to a gene: 7. The CDR3 DNA follows: TGTGCCACCAGTCTCAGGACAGGGGGAAGAGATACGCAGTATTTT. Residues: CATSLRTGGRDTQYF.

The chain is built from TRBV30 and TRBJ2-5; 7 nucleotides match TRBD2. J was trimmed by 2 bases and V by 8 bases; bases with no gene match: 5. Germline-derived CDR1 and CDR2 are GTSNPN and SVGIG (reference sequence). The CDR3 sequence is 12 residues long. CDR3 bases: TGTGCCCTAGCGGAGGGGCAAGAGACCCAGTACTTC. It is translated as CALAEGQETQYF.

The rearrangement joins TRBV7-2 to TRBJ2-7; 7 bases agree with TRBD2. J was trimmed by 1 base and V by 2 bases; bases with no gene match: 5. Per germline, CDR1 SGHTA and CDR2 FQGNSA. This CDR3 has 15 residues. DNA of the CDR3: TGTGCCAGCAGCTTACGCCAGGGAGGGTCCTACGAGCAGTACTTC. This sequence encodes CASSLRQGGSYEQYF.

This clone was seen a handful of times. This chain joins TRBV20-1 and TRBJ1-6; D uncertain. The V and J ends lost 3 bases and 10 bases respectively, with 22 bases between them. CDR1 DFQATT and CDR2 SNEGSKA come from the germline V gene (reference sequence). There are 16 residues in the CDR3. CDR3 nucleotide sequence: TGCAGTGCTAGTCGGCAATCCTATGCCGGCGGATCACCCCTCCACTTT. It yields the protein CSASRQSYAGGSPLHF.

This clone was detected once. This chain links TRBV7-2 with TRBJ2-3; 11 bases map to TRBD2. The CDR3 consists of 16 residues. Germline V lookup: CDR1 SGHTA, CDR2 FQGNSA. V was clipped by 6 bases and J by 4 bases; unmatched bases: 9. The CDR3 bases are TGTGCCAGCAGAACTAGCGGGAGTAGAGGTGCAGATACGCAGTATTTT. The encoded protein is CASRTSGSRGADTQYF.

This sequence joins TRBV12-3 or TRBV12-4 and TRBJ2-2; the D gene is possibly TRBD2 (5 bases). V shed 6 bases and J shed 4 bases, with 6 bases lying between them. The CDR3 sequence is 12 residues long. The CDR3 DNA reads TGTGCCAGCAGCGAGGGCACCGGGGAGCTGTTTTTT. It yields the protein CASSEGTGELFF.

CDR3 in amino acids: CATSRQGSTGELFF. In nucleotides, the CDR3 is TGTGCCACCTCGCGACAGGGTTCGACCGGGGAGCTGTTTTTT. The rearrangement uses TRBV28 and TRBJ2-2; TRBD1 aligns across 7 bases. Losses at the gene ends were 10 bases for V and 5 bases for J; bases not matched to a gene: 10. The V gene's germline CDR1 is MDHEN and CDR2 SYDVKM. This CDR3 is 14 amino acids long.

The chain uses TRBV24-1 and TRBJ2-4, with a weak D call TRBD2 (5 bases). Germline V gene data show CDR1 as KGHDR and CDR2 as SFDVKD. V was shortened by 2 bases and J by 6 bases, with 10 bases between the two germline ends. The CDR3 has 14 amino acids. The CDR3 DNA reads TGTGCCACCAGTGATTCTGGGAGAGGAAACATTCAGTACTTC. It codes for CATSDSGRGNIQYF.

The rearrangement links TRBV6-5 to TRBJ2-3; tentative D call: TRBD1 (5 bases). This CDR3 comprises 15 residues. Trimming took off 7 bases at V and 0 bases at J, with 14 bases between the two ends. CDR1 and CDR2 (germline): MNHEY, SVGAGI. CDR3 region: CASIPRGYSTDTQYF. DNA for the CDR3: TGTGCCAGCATCCCAAGGGGCTATAGCACAGATACGCAGTATTTT.

This chain uses TRBV2 with TRBJ1-2, with D perhaps TRBD1 (5 bases). Germline CDR1 and CDR2: SNHLY and FYNNEI. The CDR3 is 14 amino acids. With 3 bases removed from V and 1 base from J, the gap between germline ends came to 9 bases. CDR3 sequence (DNA): TGTGCCAGCAGTGATCCGGGACTTAACTATGGCTACACCTTC. Protein sequence: CASSDPGLNYGYTF.

The chain couples TRBV10-3 to TRBJ2-3; perhaps TRBD2 as D (7 bases). V was shortened by 2 bases and J by 5 bases, with 17 bases between the two germline ends. Germline lookup yields CDR1 ENHRY and CDR2 SYGVKD. This CDR3 comprises 16 residues. Written as DNA, the CDR3 is TGTGCCATCAGTGAGAGGGGGGGTGTTGTACAAGATACGCAGTATTTT. Translating it yields CAISERGGVVQDTQYF.

This chain connects TRBV5-4 to TRBJ2-7, with D possibly TRBD2 on 6 matching bases. This CDR3 region has 14 residues. V dropped 4 bases and J dropped 4 bases, with 15 bases sitting between them. CDR1 is SGHNT, CDR2 YYREEE, per germline (reference sequence). The CDR3 loop is CASSEGLAVYEQYF. The CDR3 coding sequence is TGTGCCAGCAGCGAGGGACTTGCGGTTTACGAGCAGTACTTC.

This rearrangement joins TRBV5-1 to TRBJ2-7, with TRBD2 identical over 13 bases. The V and J ends lost 3 bases and 7 bases, in that order; junction bases with no gene match: 13. This CDR3 is 17 amino acids long. Germline CDR1 is SGHRS and CDR2 is YFSETQ. CDR3 nucleotide sequence: TGCGCCAGCAGCTCCAACCCCCGGACTAGCGGGGGTGGGGAGCAGTACTTC. Residues: CASSSNPRTSGGGEQYF.